This T cell receptor beta chain emerged from a study of cytomegalovirus exposure and HLA in healthy donors. Findings of the study overall: An ancestry cluster, one associated with Asian ancestry, reportedly showed fewer N-insertions than the roughly 670-donor mean in a later analysis. As a later analysis showed, a missense DCLRE1C variant was linked to trimming of TCR beta V- and J-genes.

Amplification used 60 Vbeta primers and 13 Jbeta primers. Generated by immunoSEQ multiplex PCR, the TCRdb table keeps only in-frame clones and is missing some. This table holds about 210,000 clones, over 75% found once. This clone has only a few counts. Its antigen is as yet unknown. All the people who gave samples were healthy bone marrow donors. J lost 5 bases, V lost 0 bases, and 9 bases had no gene match. This CDR3 has 16 amino acids. Germline CDR1 is SGDLS and CDR2 is YYNGEE. This chain connects TRBV9 to TRBJ1-2; the match to TRBD1 covers 8 bases. This receptor was taken from a male donor in good health and CMV-seronegative. The sample consisted of PBMCs. The CDR3 spells CASSVEGTGVSYGYTF. The CDR3 nucleotides are TGTGCCAGCAGCGTAGAAGGGACAGGAGTATCTTATGGCTACACCTTC.